The T cell receptor (beta chain) described here comes from a study of T cells in narcolepsy. Turning to the study itself: Enrolled donors included narcolepsy type 1 or type 2 patients and healthy controls.

A remark on this clone: Antigen unknown.

The study's findings and limits: Autoreactive clonotypes reportedly recurred in blood of same and different patients, not controls.

Germline CDR1 reads SQVTM; CDR2 reads ANQGSEA. V lost 6 bases and J lost 6; bases outside the gene matches: 10. The CDR3 totals 15 residues. Sequencing was performed with immunoSEQ multiplex PCR; in TCRdb, only in-frame clones are kept and a portion is missing. The data hold just over 20,000 clones, with under 95% observed a single time. The sample comprised CD45RA- memory CD4+ T cells from PBMCs. This clonotype was obtained from a human donor with narcolepsy. The chain recombines TRBV29-1 with TRBJ2-2, with 10 bases identical to TRBD1. The DNA of the CDR3 is TGCAGCGTCGATCCGGGACAGGGGAGGCCCGGGGAGCTGTTTTTT. Protein product: CSVDPGQGRPGELFF.